This TCR beta chain was identified in a study of shared clonotypes between healthy human individuals. The genomic DNA of each subset was split evenly across several immunoSEQ plates. Produced via immunoSEQ multiplex PCR; TCRdb's table is partial and in-frame only. This table has fewer than 1.6 million clones, about 98.5% appearing once. Every contributor of samples was a Caucasian grown-up residing in Nashville, Tennessee. It was into CD45RA+ naive and CD45RA-negative memory subsets that the CD4+ cells were split. Between the trimmed V and J ends, which lost 1 base and 5 bases, there was a span of 8 bases. Germline CDR1 reads SGHAT; CDR2 reads FQNNGV. The CDR3 is 14 residues long.

Input material: naive CD4+ T cells sorted from blood. Noted subset: CD45RA+ positively selected. The source of this sequence is a man under 40 in good health. The chain is built from TRBV11-2 and TRBJ2-2; D tentatively fits TRBD1 or TRBD2 (5 bases each). The CDR3 loop reads CASSLAGPTGELFF. The CDR3 bases are TGTGCCAGCAGCTTAGCGGGACCTACCGGGGAGCTGTTTTTT.